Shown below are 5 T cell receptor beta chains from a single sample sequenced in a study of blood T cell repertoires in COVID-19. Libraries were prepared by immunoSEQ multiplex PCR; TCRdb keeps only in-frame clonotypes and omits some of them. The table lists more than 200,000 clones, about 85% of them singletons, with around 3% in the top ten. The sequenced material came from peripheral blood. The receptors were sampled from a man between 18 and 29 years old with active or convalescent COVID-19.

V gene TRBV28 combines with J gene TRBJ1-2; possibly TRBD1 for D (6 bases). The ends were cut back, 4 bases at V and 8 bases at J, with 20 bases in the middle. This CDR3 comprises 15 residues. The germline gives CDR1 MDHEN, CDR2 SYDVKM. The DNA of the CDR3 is TGTGCCAGCAGTTCCACGGATGCGGGGGCAGGAGGCTACACCTTC. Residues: CASSSTDAGAGGYTF.

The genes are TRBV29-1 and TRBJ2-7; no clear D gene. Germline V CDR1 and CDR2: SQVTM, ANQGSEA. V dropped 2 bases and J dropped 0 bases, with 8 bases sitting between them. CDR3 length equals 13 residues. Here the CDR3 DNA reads TGCAGCGTTGAATTGGCAGACTCCTACGAGCAGTACTTC. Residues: CSVELADSYEQYF.

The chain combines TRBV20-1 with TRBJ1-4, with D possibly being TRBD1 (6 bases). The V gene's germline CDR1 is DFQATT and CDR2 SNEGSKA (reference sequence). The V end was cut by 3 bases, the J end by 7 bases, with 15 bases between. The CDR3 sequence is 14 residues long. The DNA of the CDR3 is TGCAGTGCTAGTCTGGCAGGGGTTATTGAAAAACTGTTTTTT. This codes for CSASLAGVIEKLFF.

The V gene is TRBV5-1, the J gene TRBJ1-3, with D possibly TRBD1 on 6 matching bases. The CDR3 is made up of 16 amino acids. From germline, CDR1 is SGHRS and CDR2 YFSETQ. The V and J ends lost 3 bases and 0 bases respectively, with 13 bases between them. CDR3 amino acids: CASSSGQSHSGNTIYF. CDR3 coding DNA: TGCGCCAGCAGCTCCGGACAGTCTCACTCTGGAAACACCATATATTTT.

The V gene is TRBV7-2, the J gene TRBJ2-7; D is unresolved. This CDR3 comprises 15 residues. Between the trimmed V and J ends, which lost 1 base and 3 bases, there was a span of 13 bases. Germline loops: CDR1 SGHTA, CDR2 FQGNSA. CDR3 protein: CASSLGLSLGYEQYF. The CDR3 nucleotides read TGTGCCAGCAGCTTAGGTTTATCTCTAGGCTACGAGCAGTACTTC.